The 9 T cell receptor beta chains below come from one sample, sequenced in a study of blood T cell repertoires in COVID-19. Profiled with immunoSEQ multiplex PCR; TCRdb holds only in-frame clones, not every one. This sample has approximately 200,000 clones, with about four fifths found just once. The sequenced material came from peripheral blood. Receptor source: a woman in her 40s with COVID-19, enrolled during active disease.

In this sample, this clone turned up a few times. The CDR3 is CASSSTGENQPQHF. The CDR3 bases are TGTGCCAGCAGCTCCACAGGAGAGAACCAGCCCCAGCATTTT. This sequence joins TRBV5-6 and TRBJ1-5; D is possibly TRBD1 (5 bases). The CDR3 is 14 amino acids. The germline V gene has CDR1 SGHDT and CDR2 YYEEEE. Trimming stripped 3 bases from V and 7 bases from J, with 14 bases between.

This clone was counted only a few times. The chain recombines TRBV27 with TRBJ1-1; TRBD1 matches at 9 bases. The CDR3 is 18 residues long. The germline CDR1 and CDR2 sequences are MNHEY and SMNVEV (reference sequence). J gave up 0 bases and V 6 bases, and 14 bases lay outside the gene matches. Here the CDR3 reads CASRGSGTGRVMNTEAFF. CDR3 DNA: TGTGCCAGCAGGGGATCCGGGACAGGGCGAGTCATGAACACTGAAGCTTTCTTT.

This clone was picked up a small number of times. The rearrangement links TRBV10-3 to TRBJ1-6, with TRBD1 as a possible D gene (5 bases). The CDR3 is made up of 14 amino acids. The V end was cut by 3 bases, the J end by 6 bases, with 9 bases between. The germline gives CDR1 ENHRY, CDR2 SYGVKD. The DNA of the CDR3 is TGTGCCATCAGTGACGGACATTCTAATTCACCCCTCCACTTT. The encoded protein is CAISDGHSNSPLHF.

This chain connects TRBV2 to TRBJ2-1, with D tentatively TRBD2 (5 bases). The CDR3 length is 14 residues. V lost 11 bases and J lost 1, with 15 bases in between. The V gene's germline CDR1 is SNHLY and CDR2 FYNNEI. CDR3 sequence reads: CARSLATSYNEQFF. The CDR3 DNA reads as TGTGCCCGCTCTTTAGCGACTTCCTACAATGAGCAGTTCTTC.

CDR3 residues: CASSMTGESGNTIYF. CDR3 coding DNA: TGTGCCAGTAGTATGACAGGGGAATCTGGAAACACCATATATTTT. The rearrangement uses TRBV19 and TRBJ1-3, with TRBD1 matching 8 bases. The CDR3 extends over 15 amino acids. Trimming removed 3 bases from V and 1 base from J; junction bases left unmatched: 2. Germline values: CDR1 LNHDA, CDR2 SQIVND (reference sequence).

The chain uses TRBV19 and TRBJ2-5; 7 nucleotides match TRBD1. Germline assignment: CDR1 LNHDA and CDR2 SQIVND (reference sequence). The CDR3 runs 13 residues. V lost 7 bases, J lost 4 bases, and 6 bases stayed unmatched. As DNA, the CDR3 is TGTGCCAGTATGAGGGGGCTAGGAGAGACCCAGTACTTC. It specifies CASMRGLGETQYF.

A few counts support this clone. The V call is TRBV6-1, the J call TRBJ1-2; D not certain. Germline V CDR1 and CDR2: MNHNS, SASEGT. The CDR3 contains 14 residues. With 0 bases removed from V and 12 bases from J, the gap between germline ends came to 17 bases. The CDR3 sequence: CASSEADALGVDTF. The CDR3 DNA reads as TGTGCCAGCAGTGAAGCGGACGCCCTGGGAGTCGACACCTTC.

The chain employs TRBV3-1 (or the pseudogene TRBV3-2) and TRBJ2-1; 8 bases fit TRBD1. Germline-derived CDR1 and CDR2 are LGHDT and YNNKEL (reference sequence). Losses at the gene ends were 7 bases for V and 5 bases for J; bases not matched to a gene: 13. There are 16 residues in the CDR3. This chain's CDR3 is CASTGSRTGLHNEQFF. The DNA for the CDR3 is TGTGCCAGCACCGGCAGTAGGACAGGGCTACACAATGAGCAGTTCTTC.

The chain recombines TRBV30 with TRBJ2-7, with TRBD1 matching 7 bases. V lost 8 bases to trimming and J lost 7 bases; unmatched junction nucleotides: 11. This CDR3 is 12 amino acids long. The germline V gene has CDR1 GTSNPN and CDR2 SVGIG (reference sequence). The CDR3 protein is CALKQGLVEQYF. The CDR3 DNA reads TGTGCCCTTAAACAGGGGTTAGTGGAGCAGTACTTC.